This TCR beta chain was identified in a study of blood T cells in healthy people across ages. The use of a sample-barcoded 5' primer and a J-beta primer mix characterized a second PCR of 7 to 11 cycles. TCRdb re-derived calls from the 5' RACE reads in MiXCR, one entry per CDR3 protein. The table records roughly 700,000 distinct CDR3 sequences, 45% to 50% of them present only once. Study-wide results and limits: CMV status of donors was unknown, possibly confounding expanded clonotype changes. Bulk PBMC profiling left naive and antigen-experienced comparisons inconclusive.

Total RNA amounts of at least 6 micrograms were extracted per sample. As regards this clonotype: Its target is unknown.

This TCR came from a woman aged 60 to 75 in good health. Sequencing used blood.

The CDR3 sequence is CAISNPGTGIYGQYF. CDR3 DNA: TGTGCCATCAGCAATCCCGGGACAGGGATCTACGGGCAGTACTTC. The J gene is TRBJ2-5, the V gene TRBV10-3; 9 bases are a match to TRBD1. The V and J ends lost 6 bases and 11 bases, in that order; junction bases with no gene match: 16. The CDR3 runs 15 residues. Germline V gene sequence: CDR1 ENHRY, CDR2 SYGVKD.